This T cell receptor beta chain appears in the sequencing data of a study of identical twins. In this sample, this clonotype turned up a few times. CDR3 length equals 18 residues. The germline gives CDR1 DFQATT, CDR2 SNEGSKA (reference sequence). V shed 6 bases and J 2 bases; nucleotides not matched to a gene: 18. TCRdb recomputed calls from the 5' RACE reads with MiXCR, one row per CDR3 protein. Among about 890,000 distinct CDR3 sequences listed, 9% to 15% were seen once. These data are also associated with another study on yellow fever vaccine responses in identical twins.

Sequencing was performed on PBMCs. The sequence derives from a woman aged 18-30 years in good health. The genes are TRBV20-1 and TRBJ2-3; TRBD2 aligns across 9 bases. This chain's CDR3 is CSALDMASGAVFTDTQYF. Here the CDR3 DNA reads TGCAGTGCGCTCGATATGGCTAGCGGGGCAGTCTTCACAGATACGCAGTATTTT.